This TCR beta chain was identified during a study of blood T cell repertoires in COVID-19. Overall study context: T cells, B-cell-depleted T cells, or PBMCs supplied cDNA or gDNA.

The protocol was immunoSEQ multiplex PCR, while the TCRdb copy is restricted to in-frame clones and leaves out a portion. The table has about 140,000 clones, 80% seen once. From germline, CDR1 is LNHDA and CDR2 SQIVND (reference sequence). The CDR3 length is 13 residues. The V gene lost 10 bases and the J gene lost 0 bases, with 11 bases spanning the gap. Sequencing input: peripheral blood. The chain is built from TRBV19 and TRBJ2-3, with unresolved D. The TCR comes from a man in his 70s who had recovered from COVID-19. The CDR3 reads CAIGQASTDTQYF. The CDR3 DNA is TGTGCCATTGGGCAGGCGAGCACAGATACGCAGTATTTT.